This T cell receptor (beta chain) was observed in a study of T-cell reconstitution after alpha-beta-depleted transplantation in children. This clonotype was counted once. CDR1 SGHDT and CDR2 YYEEEE come from the germline V gene. V lost 4 bases to trimming and J lost 1 base; unmatched junction nucleotides: 3. The CDR3 has 15 residues. The TCRbeta library was prepared with unique molecular identifiers. TCRdb fed the PCR reads into MiXCR, producing one record per CDR3 protein. The table lists more than 150,000 distinct CDR3 sequences, 14% to 15% of them singletons. V gene TRBV5-6 combines with J gene TRBJ2-1; TRBD2 matches 9 bases. The clonotype comes from a human donor who donated a stem cell graft to a child with acute lymphoblastic leukemia. The specimen was PBMCs from the stem cell graft donor, collected from the stem cell graft. The CDR3 loop is CASSKGLASYNEQFF. The CDR3 coding sequence is TGTGCCAGCAGCAAAGGACTAGCGTCCTACAATGAGCAGTTCTTC.